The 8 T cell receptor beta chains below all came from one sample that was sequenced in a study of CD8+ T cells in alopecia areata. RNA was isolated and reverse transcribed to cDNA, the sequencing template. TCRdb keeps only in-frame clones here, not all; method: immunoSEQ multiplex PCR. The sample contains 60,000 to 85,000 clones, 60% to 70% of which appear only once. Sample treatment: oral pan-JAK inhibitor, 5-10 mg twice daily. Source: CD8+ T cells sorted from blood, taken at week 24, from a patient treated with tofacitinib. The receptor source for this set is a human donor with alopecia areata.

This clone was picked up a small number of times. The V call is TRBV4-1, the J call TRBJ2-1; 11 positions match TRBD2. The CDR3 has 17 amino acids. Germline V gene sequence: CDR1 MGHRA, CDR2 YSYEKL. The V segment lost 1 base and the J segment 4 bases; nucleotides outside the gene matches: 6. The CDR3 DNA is TGCGCCAGCAGCCAAGGATTAGCGGGAGGGATGTACAATGAGCAGTTCTTC. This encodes CASSQGLAGGMYNEQFF.

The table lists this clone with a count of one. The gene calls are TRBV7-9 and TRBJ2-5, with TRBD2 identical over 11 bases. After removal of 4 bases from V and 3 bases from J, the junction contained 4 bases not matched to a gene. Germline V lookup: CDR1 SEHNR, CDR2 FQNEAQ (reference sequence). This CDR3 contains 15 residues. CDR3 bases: TGTGCCAGCAGCTCCCCGGGACTAGCGGAAGAGACCCAGTACTTC. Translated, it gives CASSSPGLAEETQYF.

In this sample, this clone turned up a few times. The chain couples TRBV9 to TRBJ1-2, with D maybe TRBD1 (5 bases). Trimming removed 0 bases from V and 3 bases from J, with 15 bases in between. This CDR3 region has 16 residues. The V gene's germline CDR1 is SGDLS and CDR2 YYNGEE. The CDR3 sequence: CASSVGVYGGDYGYTF. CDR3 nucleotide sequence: TGTGCCAGCAGCGTAGGTGTTTACGGGGGAGACTATGGCTACACCTTC.

In DNA form, the CDR3 reads TGTGCCTGGACAGGGGTAGCCTACAATGAGCAGTTCTTC. Translated: CAWTGVAYNEQFF. V usage is TRBV30 and J usage is TRBJ2-1, with D perhaps TRBD1 (6 bases). Trimming left V 4 bases short and J 2 bases short, with 9 bases between. Per the germline V gene, CDR1 is GTSNPN and CDR2 is SVGIG (reference sequence). The CDR3 has 13 amino acids. The variable domain in full, completed from reference TRBV30 and TRBJ2-1, reads SQTIHQWPATLVQPVGSPLSLECTVEGTSNPNLYWYRQAAGRGLQLLFYSVGIGQISSEVPQNLSASRPQDRQFILSSKKLLLSDSGFYLCAWTGVAYNEQFFGPGTRLTVL.

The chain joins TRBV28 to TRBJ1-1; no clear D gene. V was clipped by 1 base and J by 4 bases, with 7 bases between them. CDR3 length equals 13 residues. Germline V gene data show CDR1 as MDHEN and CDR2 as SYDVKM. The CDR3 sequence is CASSLYSSTEAFF. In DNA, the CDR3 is TGTGCCAGCAGTTTATACTCTAGCACTGAAGCTTTCTTT. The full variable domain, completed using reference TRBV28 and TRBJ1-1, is DVKVTQSSRYLVKRTGEKVFLECVQDMDHENMFWYRQDPGLGLRLIYFSYDVKMKEKGDIPEGYSVSREKKERFSLILESASTNQTSMYLCASSLYSSTEAFFGQGTRLTVV.

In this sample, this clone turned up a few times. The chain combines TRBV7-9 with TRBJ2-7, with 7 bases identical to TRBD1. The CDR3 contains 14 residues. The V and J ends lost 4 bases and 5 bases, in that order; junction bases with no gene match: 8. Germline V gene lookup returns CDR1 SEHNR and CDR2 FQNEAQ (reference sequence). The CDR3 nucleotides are TGTGCCAGCAGCTCCCCGACAGGGAAGAACGAGCAGTACTTC. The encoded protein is CASSSPTGKNEQYF. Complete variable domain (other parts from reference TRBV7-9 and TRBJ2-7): DTGVSQNPRHKITKRGQNVTFRCDPISEHNRLYWYRQTLGQGPEFLTYFQNEAQLEKSRLLSDRFSAERPKGSFSTLEIQRTEQGDSAMYLCASSSPTGKNEQYFGPGTRLTVT.

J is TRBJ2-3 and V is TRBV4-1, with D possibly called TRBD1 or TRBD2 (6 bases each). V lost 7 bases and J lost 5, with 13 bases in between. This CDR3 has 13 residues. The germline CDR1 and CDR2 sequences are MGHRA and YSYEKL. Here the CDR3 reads CASMGGGGDTQYF. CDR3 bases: TGCGCCAGCATGGGCGGAGGGGGAGATACGCAGTATTTT.

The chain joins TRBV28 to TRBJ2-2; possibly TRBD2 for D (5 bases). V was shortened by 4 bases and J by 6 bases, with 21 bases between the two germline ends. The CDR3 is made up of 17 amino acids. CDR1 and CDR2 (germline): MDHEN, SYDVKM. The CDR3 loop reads CASSSFSRPRDPGELFF. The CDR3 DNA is TGTGCCAGCAGTTCTTTCTCACGACCGAGGGATCCCGGGGAGCTGTTTTTT.